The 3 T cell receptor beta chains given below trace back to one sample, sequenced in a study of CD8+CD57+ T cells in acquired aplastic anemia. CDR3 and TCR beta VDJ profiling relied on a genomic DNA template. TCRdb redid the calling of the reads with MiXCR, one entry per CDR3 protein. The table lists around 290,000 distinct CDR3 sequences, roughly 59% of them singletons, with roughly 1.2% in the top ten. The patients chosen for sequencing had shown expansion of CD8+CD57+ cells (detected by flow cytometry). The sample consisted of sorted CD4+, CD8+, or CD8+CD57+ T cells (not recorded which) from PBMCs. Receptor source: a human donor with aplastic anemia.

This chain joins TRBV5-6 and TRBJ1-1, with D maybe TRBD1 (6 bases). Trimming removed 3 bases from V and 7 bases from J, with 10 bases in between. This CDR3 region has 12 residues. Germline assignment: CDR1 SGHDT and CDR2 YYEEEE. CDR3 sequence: CASSYRTDEAFF. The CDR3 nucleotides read TGTGCCAGCAGCTACCGGACAGATGAAGCTTTCTTT.

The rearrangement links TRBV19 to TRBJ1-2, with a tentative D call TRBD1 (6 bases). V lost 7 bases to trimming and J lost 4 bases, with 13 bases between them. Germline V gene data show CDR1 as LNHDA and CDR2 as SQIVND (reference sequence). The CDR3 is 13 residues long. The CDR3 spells CASTRTVGYGYTF. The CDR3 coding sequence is TGTGCCAGTACCCGGACAGTGGGCTATGGCTACACCTTC.

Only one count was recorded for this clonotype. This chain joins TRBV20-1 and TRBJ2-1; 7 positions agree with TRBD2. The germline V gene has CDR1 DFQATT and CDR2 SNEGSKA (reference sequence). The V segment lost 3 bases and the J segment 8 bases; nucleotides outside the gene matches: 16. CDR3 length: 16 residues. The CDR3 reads CSARGGAGTRGDEQFF. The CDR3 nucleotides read TGCAGTGCTAGGGGGGGAGCGGGGACCCGTGGGGATGAGCAGTTCTTC.